Following are 21 T cell receptor beta chains from one sample sequenced in a study of T-cell reconstitution after alpha-beta-depleted transplantation in children (dated by TCRdb to the mid-2010s). Interpreted using the paper, the treatment or condition label stands for: allogeneic hematopoietic cell transplantation with graft depleted of TCRalphabeta T cells and CD19 B cells. The protocol used for the library was PCR. Sequenced on an Illumina HiSeq 2500. TCR libraries were prepared with molecular barcoding, using unique molecular identifiers to normalize TCRbeta repertoire quantification. The raw public data were reprocessed by TCRdb itself: fastp quality trimming at Q25, MiXCR clonotype calling, in-frame beta chains only. CDR3 protein sequences are deduplicated, and each keeps its most common genes and DNA. The sample yields 120,000 to 150,000 distinct CDR3 sequences; about 8.8% were counted once. Jointly, the top ten make up around 18% of the sample.

The sequencing here drew on PBMCs, mostly from graft donor cells, taken 180 days after TCRalphabeta/CD19-depleted stem cell transplant. The receptors shown here come from a female patient aged 2-15 years who had a stem cell transplant for congenital amegakaryocytic thrombocytopenia, so the T cells may come from the graft donor.

This clonotype has a count of ten or more. The V and J genes are TRBV28 and TRBJ2-5, with 9 bases matching TRBD1. The CDR3 totals 15 residues. V shed 5 bases and J 4 bases; nucleotides not matched to a gene: 8. Germline V gene data show CDR1 as MDHEN and CDR2 as SYDVKM. CDR3 nucleotide sequence: TGTGCCAGCAGTCCACCCACAGGGGGCACAGAGACCCAGTACTTC. As protein: CASSPPTGGTETQYF. Full variable domain (rest looked up from reference TRBV28 and TRBJ2-5): DVKVTQSSRYLVKRTGEKVFLECVQDMDHENMFWYRQDPGLGLRLIYFSYDVKMKEKGDIPEGYSVSREKKERFSLILESASTNQTSMYLCASSPPTGGTETQYFGPGTRLLVL.

This clonotype was detected many times. The gene calls are TRBV5-6 and TRBJ2-7; D gene ambiguous. CDR3 length equals 15 residues. Trimming stripped 4 bases from V and 3 bases from J, with 17 bases between. The germline V gene encodes CDR1 SGHDT and CDR2 YYEEEE. In DNA form, the CDR3 reads TGTGCCAGCAGCACGATTTCCCCGAATCGCTACGAGCAGTACTTC. Its translation: CASSTISPNRYEQYF. Variable domain in full (rest from reference TRBV5-6 and TRBJ2-7): DAGVTQSPTHLIKTRGQQVTLRCSPKSGHDTVSWYQQALGQGPQFIFQYYEEEERQRGNFPDRFSGHQFPNYSSELNVNALLLGDSALYLCASSTISPNRYEQYFGPGTRLTVT.

Points on this clonotype: A much more abundant neighbour one base away suggests this may be a read error. The chain employs TRBV7-9 and TRBJ2-3, with D possibly being TRBD1 or TRBD2 (5 bases each). V was shortened by 0 bases and J by 13 bases, with 11 bases between the two germline ends. The CDR3 runs to 12 residues. Germline loops: CDR1 SEHNR, CDR2 FQNEAQ (reference sequence). CDR3 nucleotides: TGTGCCAGCAGCTTAGCCAGGGACGGGGAGTATTTT. This codes for CASSLARDGEYF.

This clonotype has a count of ten or more. V gene TRBV6-5 combines with J gene TRBJ2-7, with 8 bases lining up with TRBD1. CDR1 and CDR2 (germline): MNHEY, SVGAGI. The CDR3 contains 14 residues. V lost 2 bases and J lost 4; bases outside the gene matches: 4. CDR3 sequence: CASSYGQGAYEQYF. CDR3 nucleotides: TGTGCCAGCAGTTACGGCCAGGGGGCATACGAGCAGTACTTC.

The rearrangement links TRBV12-3 or TRBV12-4 to TRBJ2-3; D gene ambiguous. The CDR3 has 12 amino acids. Trimming pared 4 bases from V and 5 bases from J, leaving 7 bases between. The CDR3 sequence is CASSWHIDTQYF. For the CDR3, the DNA is TGTGCCAGCAGTTGGCACATAGATACGCAGTATTTT.

This clonotype was recorded at least ten times. The rearrangement links TRBV7-3 to TRBJ1-2; maybe TRBD1 (6 bases). The CDR3 is made up of 13 amino acids. Germline values: CDR1 SGHTA, CDR2 FQGTGA. Trimming removed 2 bases from V and 6 bases from J, with 10 bases in between. CDR3 nucleotides: TGTGCCAGCAGCTTACTCCCAGGGGATGGCTACACCTTC. Translation gives CASSLLPGDGYTF. Drawing the rest from reference TRBV7-3 and TRBJ1-2, the complete variable domain is GAGVSQTPSNKVTEKGKYVELRCDPISGHTALYWYRQSLGQGPEFLIYFQGTGAADDSGLPNDRFFAVRPEGSVSTLKIQRTERGDSAVYLCASSLLPGDGYTFGSGTRLTVV.

The table lists this clonotype with many counts. The V gene is TRBV21-1, the J gene TRBJ2-5; the table's D gene call, TRBD2, was not cross checked with the DNA. TRBV21-1 is classified as a pseudogene. This CDR3 has 16 amino acids. The CDR3 here is CASSKERREPGETQYF. The CDR3 DNA is TGTGCCAGCAGCAAAGAACGGCGGGAGCCGGGGGAGACCCAGTACTTC.

This clonotype was observed many times. The V gene is TRBV29-1, the J gene TRBJ2-1; unclear D gene. Looked up from germline, CDR1 is SQVTM and CDR2 is ANQGSEA. V lost 4 bases to trimming and J lost 0 bases, with 10 bases between them. The CDR3 length is 14 residues. The DNA of the CDR3 is TGCAGCGTTGCTTTCAGACTCTCCTACAATGAGCAGTTCTTC. Its protein product is CSVAFRLSYNEQFF.

The chain recombines TRBV28 with TRBJ1-6; TRBD1 aligns across 7 bases. CDR1 and CDR2 from the germline V gene are MDHEN and SYDVKM. This CDR3 has 13 amino acids. Trimming at V came to 6 bases and at J to 11 bases, leaving 7 bases not matched to a gene. The DNA of the CDR3 is TGTGCCAGCAGATCGACAGGGTACCCACCCCTCCACTTT. Amino acids: CASRSTGYPPLHF.

This clonotype was counted at least ten times. V and J are TRBV7-8 and TRBJ2-5; TRBD2 agrees at 8 bases. CDR1 and CDR2 (germline): SGHVS, FQNEAQ. V shed 4 bases, J shed 1 base, and the junction held 8 bases outside the gene matches. The CDR3 loop spans 16 amino acids. The CDR3 loop reads CASSSHGGGPQETQYF. The CDR3, as DNA: TGTGCCAGCAGCTCCCACGGGGGGGGACCCCAAGAGACCCAGTACTTC.

This clonotype came up many times. This chain uses TRBV7-2 with TRBJ1-6; D ambiguous. V lost 2 bases and J 5 bases, leaving 10 bases between the germline ends. The CDR3 totals 15 residues. Germline CDR1 SGHTA, CDR2 FQGNSA. This chain's CDR3 is CASSLWSVDNSPLHF. The CDR3 DNA reads TGTGCCAGCAGCTTATGGAGTGTCGATAATTCACCCCTCCACTTT.

There are many counts of this clonotype. This rearrangement joins TRBV5-1 to TRBJ2-3; D might be TRBD2 (5 bases). This CDR3 has 16 amino acids. CDR1 is SGHRS and CDR2 is YFSETQ in the germline V gene. V dropped 2 bases and J dropped 0 bases, with 13 bases sitting between them. CDR3 sequence (DNA): TGCGCCAGCAGCTTTCGTTTGGCGGGCAGCACAGATACGCAGTATTTT. Its protein is CASSFRLAGSTDTQYF.

In its sample, this clonotype was seen many times. The chain's CDR3 is CAISEGIGNQPQHF. CDR3 bases: TGTGCCATCAGTGAGGGTATTGGCAATCAGCCCCAGCATTTT. The rearrangement links TRBV10-3 to TRBJ1-5; D is unresolved. Deletions cut 2 bases from V and 2 bases from J, with 7 bases between. The germline V gene encodes CDR1 ENHRY and CDR2 SYGVKD. The CDR3 spans 14 residues.

This clonotype was seen many times. The genes are TRBV5-5 and TRBJ2-1; D is unresolved. From germline, CDR1 is SGHKS and CDR2 YYEKEE (reference sequence). The CDR3 totals 13 residues. V lost 0 bases, J lost 12 bases, and 13 bases lay in between. As DNA, the CDR3 is TGTGCCAGCAGCTTGGCCGATTGGGCTGGGCAGTTCTTC. Amino acid sequence: CASSLADWAGQFF.

This clonotype was observed many times. The rearrangement uses TRBV5-1 and TRBJ2-2, with 9 bases aligning to TRBD2. The CDR3 is 15 residues long. Germline V CDR1 and CDR2: SGHRS, YFSETQ. The trim removed 4 bases at V and 4 bases at J, leaving 5 bases unmatched. Written as DNA, the CDR3 is TGCGCCAGCAGCCCGACTAGCGGCGGCACCGGGGAGCTGTTTTTT. It yields the protein CASSPTSGGTGELFF.

This clonotype appeared a few times. The rearrangement uses TRBV20-1 and TRBJ1-2; maybe TRBD1 (5 bases). Trimming shortened V by 4 bases and J by 7 bases, and 10 bases separated the two germline ends. The CDR3 runs 11 residues. CDR1 is DFQATT, CDR2 SNEGSKA, per germline (reference sequence). In DNA, the CDR3 is TGCAGTGCTACGGAGGGGTTTGGCTACACCTTC. Translated, it gives CSATEGFGYTF.

There are many counts of this clonotype. The chain has TRBV2 and TRBJ2-7, with 7 bases fitting TRBD1. This CDR3 contains 14 residues. The germline V gene encodes CDR1 SNHLY and CDR2 FYNNEI. V lost 10 bases and J lost 3; bases outside the gene matches: 12. This CDR3 reads CATYRRTGDYEQYF. In DNA form, the CDR3 reads TGTGCCACCTATCGCCGGACAGGCGACTACGAGCAGTACTTC. Filled out from reference TRBV2 and TRBJ2-7, the complete variable domain reads EPEVTQTPSHQVTQMGQEVILRCVPISNHLYFYWYRQILGQKVEFLVSFYNNEISEKSEIFDDQFSVERPDGSNFTLKIRSTKLEDSAMYFCATYRRTGDYEQYFGPGTRLTVT.

This clonotype was recorded many times. The rearrangement joins TRBV24-1 to TRBJ2-2; D possibly matches TRBD1 or TRBD2 (6 bases each). Trimming took off 6 bases at V and 4 bases at J, with 17 bases between the two ends. Germline lookup yields CDR1 KGHDR and CDR2 SFDVKD. CDR3 length equals 16 residues. CDR3 residues: CATSPQGGPPTGELFF. DNA of the CDR3: TGTGCCACCAGTCCTCAAGGGGGGCCCCCCACCGGGGAGCTGTTTTTT.

The CDR3 region is CATSREGQAYEQYF. CDR3 nucleotides: TGTGCCACCAGCAGAGAGGGACAGGCCTACGAGCAGTACTTC. The chain has TRBV15 and TRBJ2-7, with 8 bases matching TRBD1. The V gene end was trimmed by 0 bases and the J gene end by 2 bases; junction bases not matched to a gene: 0. The germline V gene encodes CDR1 LNHNV and CDR2 YYDKDF (reference sequence). The length of the CDR3 is 14 residues.

This clonotype has a count of ten or more. The chain has TRBV10-3 and TRBJ2-3; 7 bases are a match to TRBD2. Trimming at V came to 6 bases and at J to 3 bases, leaving 6 bases not matched to a gene. Germline V lookup: CDR1 ENHRY, CDR2 SYGVKD. This CDR3 has 14 amino acids. In DNA, the CDR3 is TGTGCCATCAGCGAGGGACTACTAACAGATACGCAGTATTTT. It encodes CAISEGLLTDTQYF.

The rearrangement links TRBV4-2 to TRBJ2-7; 8 nucleotides align to TRBD2. This CDR3 is 16 amino acids long. The V and J ends lost 0 bases and 3 bases, in that order; junction bases with no gene match: 7. CDR1 is LGHNA and CDR2 is YNFKEQ in the germline V gene. The CDR3 DNA follows: TGTGCCAGCAGCCAAGATCTGGGCACTAGCGGCTACGAGCAGTACTTC. Residues: CASSQDLGTSGYEQYF.